This TCR beta chain was identified in a study of blood T cell repertoires in COVID-19. The CDR3 sequence is 13 residues long. Deletions cut 3 bases from V and 13 bases from J, with 19 bases between. Germline-derived CDR1 and CDR2 are MNHEY and SMNVEV (reference sequence). Clones were read by immunoSEQ multiplex PCR, and TCRdb kept only the in-frame ones, dropping some. The sample carries roughly 120,000 clones, 75% to 80% recorded once. This sequence joins TRBV27 and TRBJ2-7; D perhaps matches TRBD1 (5 bases). Sequencing was done on a sample of peripheral blood. This TCR was sampled from a woman of 80 years or more with active or convalescent COVID-19. CDR3 nucleotides: TGTGCCAGCAGTTTTGGCAGGGCGGCTGCATCTTACTTC. Encoded protein: CASSFGRAAASYF.